These 27 T cell receptor beta chains originate from one sample sequenced in a study of blood T cell repertoires in COVID-19. Data came from immunoSEQ multiplex PCR; TCRdb stores just in-frame clones and leaves some out. The sample includes about 230,000 clones, roughly 80% of them seen just once. The sequencing sample was made of peripheral blood. The origin of the receptors is a woman at least 80 years old with active or convalescent COVID-19.

This clone was recorded only once. J is TRBJ2-3 and V is TRBV7-9; TRBD1 is a possible D gene (5 bases). This CDR3 has 15 amino acids. Trimming shortened V by 5 bases and J by 4 bases, and 16 bases separated the two germline ends. Per germline, CDR1 SEHNR and CDR2 FQNEAQ (reference sequence). This CDR3 is CASSHQGSSPDTQYF. The CDR3 coding sequence is TGTGCCAGCAGCCACCAGGGAAGTAGCCCAGATACGCAGTATTTT.

The V and J genes are TRBV28 and TRBJ1-1; D not certain. The V end was cut by 5 bases, the J end by 8 bases, with 9 bases between. Germline loops: CDR1 MDHEN, CDR2 SYDVKM. The CDR3 has 11 residues. The CDR3 DNA follows: TGTGCCAGCAGTGTCGGGAACGAAGCTTTCTTT. It encodes CASSVGNEAFF.

The chain carries TRBV10-3 and TRBJ2-3, with TRBD2 as a possible D gene (6 bases). V lost 7 bases, J lost 0 bases, and 11 bases lay in between. CDR1 and CDR2 from the germline V gene are ENHRY and SYGVKD. The CDR3 contains 14 residues. The CDR3 nucleotides read TGTGCCATCATGAGCGGGCTAAGCACAGATACGCAGTATTTT. Translated: CAIMSGLSTDTQYF.

The chain carries TRBV5-1 and TRBJ1-1; a possible D gene is TRBD1 (5 bases). The CDR3 covers 14 residues. Looked up from germline, CDR1 is SGHRS and CDR2 is YFSETQ. V was pared by 4 bases and J by 4 bases, with 14 bases between. The CDR3 protein is CASSADSLSTEAFF. CDR3 bases: TGCGCCAGCAGCGCTGACAGTTTAAGCACTGAAGCTTTCTTT.

This chain links TRBV7-2 with TRBJ2-7; 9 nucleotides agree with TRBD1. The CDR3 covers 15 residues. V lost 5 bases, J lost 0 bases, and 5 bases stayed unmatched. CDR1 is SGHTA, CDR2 FQGNSA, per germline. The CDR3 region has the DNA TGTGCCAGCAGCCAAGACAGGGGGAGCTCCTACGAGCAGTACTTC. Translating it yields CASSQDRGSSYEQYF.

The rearrangement joins TRBV7-2 to TRBJ2-1, with D maybe TRBD2 (6 bases). This CDR3 is built from 15 residues. Germline CDR1 is SGHTA and CDR2 is FQGNSA. The V and J ends lost 4 bases and 1 base respectively, with 11 bases between them. This chain's CDR3 is CASSSSGRSYNEQFF. DNA of the CDR3: TGTGCCAGCAGCTCCTCGGGGAGGTCCTACAATGAGCAGTTCTTC.

In this sample, this clone turned up once. The V and J genes are TRBV9 and TRBJ2-1; the D gene is possibly TRBD1 (7 bases). Trimming cost V 0 bases and J 3 bases, with 10 bases left between them. The CDR3 extends over 15 amino acids. Germline V gene data show CDR1 as SGDLS and CDR2 as YYNGEE. DNA for the CDR3: TGTGCCAGCAGCGTAGCGGGGGACAGCTACAATGAGCAGTTCTTC. Translation: CASSVAGDSYNEQFF.

This clone was detected a few times. This chain uses TRBV20-1 with TRBJ1-3; D is unresolved. The CDR3 loop spans 11 amino acids. Trimming left V 6 bases short and J 2 bases short, with 5 bases between. Germline V gives CDR1 DFQATT, CDR2 SNEGSKA (reference sequence). CDR3 bases: TGCAGTGCAAGCGCTGGAAACACCATATATTTT. This translates into CSASAGNTIYF.

This clone was seen more than once but under ten times. This chain joins TRBV7-8 and TRBJ2-5; the match to TRBD1 covers 8 bases. Germline V gene sequence: CDR1 SGHVS, CDR2 FQNEAQ. This CDR3 region has 15 residues. With V trimmed by 5 bases and J by 5 bases, 10 bases remained unmatched. DNA for the CDR3: TGTGCCAGCAGCGCTACAGGGGGAAGATACGAGACCCAGTACTTC. This encodes CASSATGGRYETQYF.

This clone was seen once. Additional DNA sequences in this sample encode the identical CDR3. The rearrangement joins TRBV19 to TRBJ2-5; TRBD1 matches at 7 bases. CDR3 length equals 11 residues. Germline assignment: CDR1 LNHDA and CDR2 SQIVND (reference sequence). Trimming took 9 bases from V and 4 from J; bases not matched to a gene: 2. The CDR3 region is CASRQGETQYF. The CDR3 region has the DNA TGTGCCAGCCGACAGGGAGAGACCCAGTACTTC.

V and J are TRBV7-2 and TRBJ2-1; 9 bases agree with TRBD2. Per the germline V gene, CDR1 is SGHTA and CDR2 is FQGNSA. CDR3 length: 17 residues. Trimming took 3 bases from V and 12 from J; bases not matched to a gene: 18. CDR3 in DNA: TGTGCCAGCAGCTTTAACCCCCCCGGGCTAGCGGGGACCTCGCAGTTCTTC. Translated: CASSFNPPGLAGTSQFF.

The V gene is TRBV9, the J gene TRBJ2-7, with 12 bases that match TRBD1. Trimming cost V 4 bases and J 6 bases; bases outside gene matches: 8. This CDR3 has 15 amino acids. The germline V gene has CDR1 SGDLS and CDR2 YYNGEE. CDR3 nucleotides: TGTGCCAGCAGCACAATCCCGGGACAGGGGGCCGAGCAGTACTTC. As protein: CASSTIPGQGAEQYF.

The chain carries TRBV19 and TRBJ2-3, with 9 bases aligning to TRBD2. V was clipped by 2 bases and J by 10 bases; unmatched bases: 10. From germline, CDR1 is LNHDA and CDR2 SQIVND (reference sequence). CDR3 length: 15 residues. CDR3 amino acids: CASSIRAGGPSAQYF. CDR3 bases: TGTGCCAGTAGTATACGGGCGGGAGGGCCATCAGCGCAGTATTTT.

This clone was seen a few times. The chain employs TRBV5-4 and TRBJ1-6, with TRBD1 matching over 7 bases. The CDR3 consists of 15 residues. CDR1 is SGHNT, CDR2 YYREEE, per germline (reference sequence). After removal of 4 bases from V and 7 bases from J, the junction contained 8 bases not matched to a gene. The CDR3 sequence: CASSRPDRQNSPLHF. CDR3 DNA: TGTGCCAGCAGCCGTCCGGACAGGCAAAATTCACCCCTCCACTTT.

DNA for the CDR3: TGTGCCAGCAGTCTACCAGGGGCCGGGGAGACCCAGTACTTC. Its protein product is CASSLPGAGETQYF. This sequence joins TRBV6-5 and TRBJ2-5, with D possibly being TRBD1 (6 bases). The length of the CDR3 is 14 residues. Trimming pared 5 bases from V and 5 bases from J, leaving 15 bases between. Germline V gives CDR1 MNHEY, CDR2 SVGAGI.

In this sample, this clone turned up a few times. The V gene is TRBV28, the J gene TRBJ2-5; TRBD1 matches at 9 bases. CDR3 length equals 15 residues. The germline gives CDR1 MDHEN, CDR2 SYDVKM. V shed 5 bases, J shed 6 bases, and the junction held 10 bases outside the gene matches. The CDR3 region is CASSLSRTGAKTQYF. The CDR3 nucleotides are TGTGCCAGCAGTCTCTCCCGGACAGGGGCGAAGACCCAGTACTTC.

This clone was recorded only once. V gene TRBV27 combines with J gene TRBJ1-6; D gene uncertain. The V gene lost 4 bases and the J gene lost 9 bases, with 13 bases spanning the gap. Germline CDR1 is MNHEY and CDR2 is SMNVEV (reference sequence). CDR3 size: 14 residues. The CDR3, as DNA: TGTGCCAGCAGTTCCAACGGTCTCCCTTCACCCCTCCACTTT. It is translated as CASSSNGLPSPLHF.

The J gene is TRBJ1-1, the V gene TRBV19, with D possibly TRBD1 on 5 matching bases. V was trimmed by 3 bases and J by 5 bases, leaving 19 bases between them. Germline CDR1 is LNHDA and CDR2 is SQIVND (reference sequence). The CDR3 has 16 residues. The chain's CDR3 is CASSILAAGSTTEAFF. The CDR3 DNA reads as TGTGCCAGTAGTATCTTAGCGGCAGGGTCGACGACTGAAGCTTTCTTT.

This chain joins TRBV7-6 and TRBJ1-1; D perhaps matches TRBD1 (6 bases). Between the trimmed V and J ends, which lost 2 bases and 5 bases, there was a span of 27 bases. The CDR3 is 19 residues long. Germline V gene data show CDR1 as SGHVS and CDR2 as FNYEAQ. This chain's CDR3 is CASSLKEIRGKRRETEAFF. The CDR3 DNA follows: TGTGCCAGCAGCTTAAAAGAAATCAGGGGAAAAAGGCGAGAAACTGAAGCTTTCTTT.

The chain has TRBV7-3 and TRBJ2-1, with 11 bases lining up with TRBD2. The CDR3 sequence is 14 residues long. Germline CDR1 reads SGHTA; CDR2 reads FQGTGA. V shed 5 bases, J shed 8 bases, and the junction held 5 bases outside the gene matches. In nucleotides, the CDR3 is TGTGCCAGCAGCCCGCAACTAGCGGGGGATGAGCAGTTCTTC. It specifies CASSPQLAGDEQFF.

The V call is TRBV18, the J call TRBJ1-5; perhaps TRBD1 as D (5 bases). Trimming took off 4 bases at V and 0 bases at J, with 13 bases between the two ends. The CDR3 is 16 residues long. CDR1 is KGHSH and CDR2 is LQKENI in the germline V gene. The CDR3 DNA reads TGTGCCAGCTCACGTTGGAAAGGGGATAGCAATCAGCCCCAGCATTTT. It translates to CASSRWKGDSNQPQHF.

The chain is built from TRBV3-1 (or the pseudogene TRBV3-2) and TRBJ2-1; D possibly corresponds to TRBD2 (7 bases). The germline gives CDR1 LGHDT, CDR2 YNNKEL (reference sequence). The CDR3 contains 15 residues. V was clipped by 3 bases and J by 5 bases, with 14 bases between them. The CDR3 here is CASSHAEGGDNEQFF. The CDR3 bases are TGTGCCAGCAGCCACGCCGAGGGGGGGGACAATGAGCAGTTCTTC.

V gene TRBV9 combines with J gene TRBJ1-3; D is uncertain. Germline lookup yields CDR1 SGDLS and CDR2 YYNGEE. The CDR3 contains 14 residues. Trimming took off 3 bases at V and 4 bases at J, with 11 bases between the two ends. The CDR3 loop reads CASSGAGVGNTIYF. CDR3 DNA: TGTGCCAGCAGCGGGGCAGGTGTCGGAAACACCATATATTTT.

The chain combines TRBV14 with TRBJ1-2; 9 bases are shared with TRBD1. The CDR3 is 17 amino acids. Germline assignment: CDR1 SGHDN and CDR2 FVKESK. Germline trimming cut 4 bases from V and 5 bases from J; bases unmatched to any gene: 14. CDR3 DNA: TGTGCCAGCAGCCTCGGGACAGGGAGGCGCACCCATTATGGCTACACCTTC. It specifies CASSLGTGRRTHYGYTF.

In its sample, this clone was seen once. The chain combines TRBV18 with TRBJ2-7; tentative D call: TRBD1 (6 bases). This CDR3 has 14 residues. V was cut by 3 bases and J by 4 bases, with 13 bases left in between. Per germline, CDR1 KGHSH and CDR2 LQKENI. CDR3 residues: CASSPGQRGYEQYF. The DNA of the CDR3 is TGTGCCAGCTCACCCGGTCAAAGGGGGTACGAGCAGTACTTC.

The chain couples TRBV28 to TRBJ1-4; 11 bases match TRBD1. The CDR3 is 16 amino acids. V lost 2 bases to trimming and J lost 8 bases; unmatched junction nucleotides: 7. CDR1 and CDR2 (germline): MDHEN, SYDVKM. CDR3 DNA: TGTGCCAGCAGTTTACGGGGTGGGACAGGGGGAGAAAAACTGTTTTTT. The encoded protein is CASSLRGGTGGEKLFF.

This sequence joins TRBV7-9 and TRBJ2-2; no definite D call. This CDR3 region has 15 residues. V lost 2 bases and J lost 6, with 13 bases in between. Germline V CDR1 and CDR2: SEHNR, FQNEAQ (reference sequence). In DNA form, the CDR3 reads TGTGCCAGCAGCTTACGGGTAGCAGAGGCCGGGGAGCTGTTTTTT. Its protein is CASSLRVAEAGELFF. Full variable domain (rest looked up from reference TRBV7-9 and TRBJ2-2): DTGVSQNPRHKITKRGQNVTFRCDPISEHNRLYWYRQTLGQGPEFLTYFQNEAQLEKSRLLSDRFSAERPKGSFSTLEIQRTEQGDSAMYLCASSLRVAEAGELFFGEGSRLTVL.